Following are 17 T cell receptor beta chains from one sample sequenced in a study of blood T cells in healthy people across ages. A second PCR, run for roughly 7 to 12 cycles, used a sample-barcoded 5' primer plus a J-beta primer mix. TCRdb re-called the 5' RACE reads with MiXCR, one entry per CDR3 protein. The repertoire has some 1.8 million distinct CDR3 sequences, about two fifths of them found once; the top ten carry roughly 23%. Sequenced: blood. These receptors were taken from a human donor in good health.

The chain is built from TRBV6-5 and TRBJ1-2; D call uncertain. Between the trimmed V and J ends, which lost 4 bases and 3 bases, there was a span of 18 bases. The CDR3 extends over 16 amino acids. In germline, CDR1 is MNHEY, CDR2 SVGAGI. The DNA for the CDR3 is TGTGCCAGCAGTTTAGGACCCCCCATCTATGACTATGGCTACACCTTC. Amino acids: CASSLGPPIYDYGYTF.

The genes are TRBV7-8 and TRBJ2-1; 8 bases align to TRBD1. Germline lookup yields CDR1 SGHVS and CDR2 FQNEAQ. V dropped 2 bases and J dropped 4; count of bases not matched to a gene: 4. The CDR3 consists of 15 residues. CDR3 coding DNA: TGTGCCAGCAGCTTAACATGGGACAGGTACAATGAGCAGTTCTTC. Amino acids: CASSLTWDRYNEQFF. Combining the CDR3 with reference TRBV7-8 and TRBJ2-1 gives the whole variable domain GAGVSQSPRYKVAKRGQDVALRCDPISGHVSLFWYQQALGQGPEFLTYFQNEAQLDKSGLPSDRFFAERPEGSVSTLKIQRTQQEDSAVYLCASSLTWDRYNEQFFGPGTRLTVL.

The V gene is TRBV2, the J gene TRBJ1-1; 8 bases align to TRBD1. In germline, CDR1 is SNHLY, CDR2 FYNNEI. The CDR3 covers 13 residues. The V and J ends lost 8 bases and 4 bases, in that order; junction bases with no gene match: 6. The CDR3 is CASGQTGVTEAFF. The CDR3 region has the DNA TGTGCCAGCGGCCAGACAGGGGTCACTGAAGCTTTCTTT. The full variable domain, rest sourced from reference TRBV2 and TRBJ1-1, is EPEVTQTPSHQVTQMGQEVILRCVPISNHLYFYWYRQILGQKVEFLVSFYNNEISEKSEIFDDQFSVERPDGSNFTLKIRSTKLEDSAMYFCASGQTGVTEAFFGQGTRLTVV.

The V call is TRBV20-1, the J call TRBJ2-7; D is perhaps TRBD1 (5 bases). The germline V gene has CDR1 DFQATT and CDR2 SNEGSKA (reference sequence). This CDR3 region has 15 residues. Trimming pared 2 bases from V and 1 base from J, leaving 15 bases between. CDR3 loop: CSARNTGTESYEQYF. Here the CDR3 DNA reads TGCAGTGCTAGAAATACAGGAACGGAGTCCTACGAGCAGTACTTC.

This clonotype was seen only once. This chain connects TRBV29-1 to TRBJ1-2; unclear D gene. The germline V gene has CDR1 SQVTM and CDR2 ANQGSEA. Trimming left V 5 bases short and J 12 bases short, with 19 bases between. The CDR3 is made up of 12 amino acids. The DNA for the CDR3 is TGCAGCGTTCTGGCCGGGGAGTCCCCAAACACCTTC. The encoded protein is CSVLAGESPNTF.

This clonotype has a count of ten or more. The chain employs TRBV3-1 and TRBJ2-7; perhaps TRBD2 as D (5 bases). The CDR3 totals 12 residues. Looked up from germline, CDR1 is LGHDT and CDR2 is YNNKEL (reference sequence). The V end was cut by 4 bases, the J end by 7 bases, with 11 bases between. CDR3 residues: CASSPRRGEQYF. CDR3 nucleotides: TGTGCCAGCAGCCCCCGTCGCGGGGAGCAGTACTTC.

This clonotype showed up just a few times. The chain has TRBV2 and TRBJ2-7, with 9 bases lining up with TRBD2. The junction had 10 bases not matched to a gene; V was cut back by 6 bases and J by 4 bases. Germline assignment: CDR1 SNHLY and CDR2 FYNNEI. The CDR3 runs 15 residues. The CDR3 is CASRPPGLATYEQYF. CDR3 bases: TGTGCCAGCAGACCCCCGGGACTAGCTACTTACGAGCAGTACTTC.

CDR3 bases: TGTGCCAGCAGCCCGAAGCGGGGGGAATACAGCGAGCAGTTCTTC. Encoded protein: CASSPKRGEYSEQFF. The chain couples TRBV6-5 to TRBJ2-1; 9 bases align to TRBD2. Germline V gives CDR1 MNHEY, CDR2 SVGAGI. V shed 6 bases, J shed 10 bases, and the junction held 13 bases outside the gene matches. CDR3 length: 15 amino acids.

Comment on this clonotype: A much more abundant neighbour one base away suggests this may be a read error. The J gene is TRBJ2-1, the V gene TRBV27; 8 bases are shared with TRBD1. The J call may not be correct, given that the DNA end is closer to TRBJ2-7. The CDR3 runs to 14 residues. In germline, CDR1 is MNHEY, CDR2 SMNVEV (reference sequence). CDR3 region: CASSCDRGVYEQYF. CDR3 DNA sequence: TGTGCCAGCAGTTGCGACAGGGGAGTTTACGAGCAGTACTTC.

The rearrangement uses TRBV3-1 and TRBJ2-1; TRBD2 matches at 8 bases. V lost 3 bases, J lost 5 bases, and 6 bases stayed unmatched. The CDR3 sequence is 15 residues long. Germline-derived CDR1 and CDR2 are LGHDT and YNNKEL (reference sequence). The CDR3 is CASSQDSGRHNEQFF. In DNA form, the CDR3 reads TGTGCCAGCAGCCAGGACAGCGGGAGACACAATGAGCAGTTCTTC.

This clonotype was counted only a few times. V and J are TRBV7-9 and TRBJ2-5, with 7 nucleotides matching TRBD1. This CDR3 has 15 residues. V lost 1 base to trimming and J lost 3 bases; unmatched junction nucleotides: 5. Germline V lookup: CDR1 SEHNR, CDR2 FQNEAQ (reference sequence). CDR3 loop: CASSLGVGTEETQYF. In DNA form, the CDR3 reads TGTGCCAGCAGCTTAGGTGTTGGGACAGAAGAGACCCAGTACTTC.

This clonotype has more than one count but fewer than ten. V is TRBV25-1 and J is TRBJ1-2; 9 bases are a match to TRBD1. V shed 6 bases, J shed 7 bases, and the junction held 6 bases outside the gene matches. In germline, CDR1 is MGHDK, CDR2 SYGVNS. The CDR3 contains 13 residues. The CDR3 DNA sequence: TGTGCCAGCAGGGGACAGGGAGAGAGTGGCTACACCTTC. Its translation is CASRGQGESGYTF.

This sequence joins TRBV7-9 and TRBJ2-4; TRBD1 or TRBD2 may be the D gene (7 bases each). The J call is doubtful: the DNA matches TRBJ2-7 better. This CDR3 is 17 amino acids long. Germline V gene sequence: CDR1 SEHNR, CDR2 FQNEAQ (reference sequence). CDR3 residues: CASSPGGRGAHPYEQYF. The CDR3 DNA reads as TGTGCCAGCAGCCCAGGGGGGAGGGGGGCCCATCCCTACGAGCAGTACTTC.

The chain is built from TRBV20-1 and TRBJ1-2; the D is unclear. The CDR3 consists of 11 residues. The germline CDR1 and CDR2 sequences are DFQATT and SNEGSKA (reference sequence). Trimming pared 3 bases from V and 8 bases from J, leaving 10 bases between. As DNA, the CDR3 is TGCAGTGCTAGTGGTCCGAGGGGCTACACCTTC. Encoded protein: CSASGPRGYTF.

This clonotype was found once. This sequence may be a read error, since a much larger clone differs from it by one base. The chain has TRBV5-1 and TRBJ2-7; a weak D match, TRBD2 (6 bases). V was trimmed by 0 bases and J by 7 bases, leaving 17 bases between them. The CDR3 has 15 amino acids. In germline, CDR1 is SGHRS, CDR2 YFSETQ. CDR3 nucleotide sequence: TGCGCCAGCAGCTTGGAAGCGGGCCTCCGGGGGGAGCAGTACTTC. Encoded protein: CASSLEAGLRGEQYF.

This clonotype was picked up a small number of times. The chain couples TRBV7-6 to TRBJ2-4; TRBD2 matches 10 bases. Near its end, the DNA agrees better with TRBJ2-7, so the J call may be wrong. The CDR3 extends over 16 amino acids. CDR1 SGHVS and CDR2 FNYEAQ come from the germline V gene. The CDR3 sequence is CASSLGSSGGAHEQYF. CDR3 nucleotides: TGTGCCAGCAGCTTAGGGTCAAGCGGGGGGGCTCACGAGCAGTACTTC.

The CDR3 here is CASSFEGVGEQYF. As DNA, the CDR3 is TGTGCCAGCAGTTTTGAGGGGGTGGGCGAGCAGTACTTC. The J gene is TRBJ2-7, the V gene TRBV12-3 or TRBV12-4; possible D gene TRBD1, 6 bases. V gave up 3 bases and J gave up 6 bases, with 12 bases separating them. The CDR3 is 13 amino acids.